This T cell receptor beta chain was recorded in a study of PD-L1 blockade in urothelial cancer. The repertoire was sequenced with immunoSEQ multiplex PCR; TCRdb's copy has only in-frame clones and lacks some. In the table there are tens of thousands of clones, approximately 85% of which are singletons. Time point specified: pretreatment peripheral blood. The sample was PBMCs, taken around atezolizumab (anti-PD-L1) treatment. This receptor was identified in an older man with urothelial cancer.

CDR3 DNA: TGTGCCAGCAGCGTAGGGGTGGGGGGTACTGAAGCTTTCTTT. Its protein product is CASSVGVGGTEAFF. This chain links TRBV9 with TRBJ1-1; tentative D call: TRBD1 (5 bases). Germline assignment: CDR1 SGDLS and CDR2 YYNGEE. The length of the CDR3 is 14 residues. With 0 bases removed from V and 5 bases from J, the gap between germline ends came to 11 bases. Combining the CDR3 with reference TRBV9 and TRBJ1-1 gives the whole variable domain DSGVTQTPKHLITATGQRVTLRCSPRSGDLSVYWYQQSLDQGLQFLIQYYNGEERAKGNILERFSAQQFPDLHSELNLSSLELGDSALYFCASSVGVGGTEAFFGQGTRLTVV.